Listed below are T cell receptor beta chains from one sample, sequenced in a study of early T cells in non-severe SARS-CoV-2 infection. Using its own MiXCR run on the 5' RACE reads, TCRdb lists one record per CDR3 protein. In the table there are approximately 50,000 distinct CDR3 sequences, roughly 12% of which are singletons. Sequences were derived from whole blood, sampled at baseline. The receptor set was obtained from an adult who was a healthcare worker with PCR-confirmed SARS-CoV-2 infection or an uninfected control (not recorded which). Each CDR3 is given with its conserved first and last residue. The order of the fields is V gene, D gene, J gene, clone size, CDR3 DNA, CDR3 protein. A D gene is named only where the DNA matches it firmly. The size field is filled for only some rows; it gives once, few, many or a size class.

TRBV18	TRBD1	TRBJ1-5	NA	TGTACCAGCTCAGCGCAGGGGGCAAAGGAGCCCCAGCATTTT	CTSSAQGAKEPQHF
TRBV7-9	TRBD2	TRBJ2-1	few	TGTGCCAGCAGTATCGGCAGCGGGGGGTCTAATGAGCAGTTCTTC	CASSIGSGGSNEQFF
TRBV28	NA	TRBJ2-7	many	TGTGCCAGCAGTACCAGGGGGGGACTCTCCTACGAGCAGTACTTC	CASSTRGGLSYEQYF
TRBV10-1	TRBD2	TRBJ2-7	NA	TGCGCCAGCAGGCGGACTAGCGGGAGGGCCTGGAGCTACGAGCAGTACTTC	CASRRTSGRAWSYEQYF
TRBV29-1	TRBD2	TRBJ2-1	many	TGCAGCGTTGAAGCATATGAGCGGGGCAGCTTCAATGAGCAGTTCTTC	CSVEAYERGSFNEQFF
TRBV12-3/TRBV12-4	TRBD1	TRBJ1-1	few	TGTGCCAGCAGTTTAGCGAAACAGGGGCTGATGAACACTGAAGCTTTCTTT	CASSLAKQGLMNTEAFF
TRBV5-1	NA	TRBJ2-5	few	TGCGCCAGCTATTCAGACGGAGTGGGCCGGACCCAGTACTTC	CASYSDGVGRTQYF
TRBV6-2/TRBV6-3	TRBD1	TRBJ2-1	few	TGTGCCAGCAGCGACCCGGGACAGGGAGGGAATGAGCAGTTCTTC	CASSDPGQGGNEQFF
TRBV11-2	NA	TRBJ2-5	NA	TGTGCCAGCAGCCCACGGAACTACAGGAGCCAAGAGACCCAGTACTTC	CASSPRNYRSQETQYF
TRBV7-2	NA	TRBJ2-7	many	TGTGCCAGCAGCTTAAATCCCTCCTACGAGCAGTACTTC	CASSLNPSYEQYF
TRBV7-2	TRBD2	TRBJ2-7	few	TGTGCCAGCAGCTTATACGGGAGGAACGAGCAGTACTTC	CASSLYGRNEQYF
TRBV5-6	NA	TRBJ1-2	NA	TGTGCCAGCACCCTCGACAGAAACTATGGCTACACCTTC	CASTLDRNYGYTF
TRBV7-8	NA	TRBJ2-1	NA	TGTGCCAGCAGCCAGGGGTCTGCGTACAATGAGCAGTTCTTC	CASSQGSAYNEQFF
TRBV7-6	NA	TRBJ2-3	few	TGTGCCAGCAGCTTAGCCGAAGATACGCAGTATTTT	CASSLAEDTQYF
TRBV5-4	NA	TRBJ2-2	few	TGTGCCAGCAGCTTTGGATCGGGAGCGGGCGGGGAGCTGTTTTTT	CASSFGSGAGGELFF
TRBV5-1	TRBD1	TRBJ2-5	NA	TGCGCCAGCAGCTTCGGACAGGTTGGGGAGACCCAGTACTTC	CASSFGQVGETQYF
TRBV6-2/TRBV6-3	NA	TRBJ2-1	many	TGTGCCAGCAGTTACGGTGGGTTTAGGGATGAGCAGTTCTTC	CASSYGGFRDEQFF
TRBV6-2/TRBV6-3	NA	TRBJ2-7	many	TGTGCCAGCAGCCCCCACGGGGTAACCTACGAGCAGTACTTC	CASSPHGVTYEQYF
TRBV11-2	NA	TRBJ2-6	NA	TGTGCCAGCAGCCCCAGGGTCACCTCTGGGGCCAACGTCCTGACTTTC	CASSPRVTSGANVLTF
TRBV9	TRBD2	TRBJ2-3	NA	TGTGCCAGCAGCGTAGACGGGAGGAGGACAGATACGCAGTATTTT	CASSVDGRRTDTQYF
TRBV7-9	NA	TRBJ2-3	NA	TGTGCCAGCAGCTACAGGGGGGGCTGGGCTAGCGGCCCCACAGATACGCAGTATTTT	CASSYRGGWASGPTDTQYF
TRBV19	TRBD1	TRBJ2-1	few	TGTGCCAGTAGTCCCCGGGGACAGGGGGTGTACAATGAGCAGTTCTTC	CASSPRGQGVYNEQFF
TRBV6-5	NA	TRBJ2-1	few	TGTGCCAGCAGAAACAGGGGAGGGGAGCAGTTCTTC	CASRNRGGEQFF
TRBV12-3/TRBV12-4	NA	TRBJ2-4	NA	TGTGCCAGCAGTTTAGGGGACAAAGACATTCAGTACTTC	CASSLGDKDIQYF
TRBV6-1	NA	TRBJ2-1	NA	TGTGCCAGCACTCCTGGAGATAGATACAATGAGCAGTTCTTC	CASTPGDRYNEQFF
TRBV12-3/TRBV12-4	TRBD1	TRBJ2-2	few	TGTGCCAGCAGTTCCAGGGACAGACACCCGGGGGAGCTGTTTTTT	CASSSRDRHPGELFF
TRBV28	NA	TRBJ1-6	few	TGTGCCAGCAGTCCCTACCCCCAGGGGACTTCACCCCTCCACTTT	CASSPYPQGTSPLHF
TRBV28	NA	TRBJ1-1	many	TGTGCCAGCAGTCCCTCGGAAGGGAGGAACACTGAAGCTTTCTTT	CASSPSEGRNTEAFF
TRBV11-3	TRBD2	TRBJ2-1	NA	TGTGCCAGCAGCTTAGGGGGGACTAGCGGCAATGAGCAGTTCTTC	CASSLGGTSGNEQFF
TRBV11-2	NA	TRBJ2-1	few	TGTGCCAGCAGCTTTTCTCAGAACAATGAGCAGTTCTTC	CASSFSQNNEQFF
TRBV28	TRBD1	TRBJ2-2	NA	TGTGCCAGCAGCTTCCCTAGGGACAGCCGGAACACCGGGGAGCTGTTTTTT	CASSFPRDSRNTGELFF
TRBV6-1	NA	TRBJ2-1	NA	TGTGCCAGCAGTGCACAGGGCGCCCTCAACAATGAGCAGTTCTTC	CASSAQGALNNEQFF
TRBV18	TRBD1	TRBJ2-7	few	TGTGCCAGCTCAGAGGGGGCGTCCTACGAGCAGTACTTC	CASSEGASYEQYF
TRBV2	NA	TRBJ1-2	few	TGTGCCAGCATCAGAATAGCAGGGAATGGCTACACCTTC	CASIRIAGNGYTF
TRBV12-3/TRBV12-4	NA	TRBJ1-2	NA	TGTGCCAGCAGGACCCAGGGGAGGAATTATGGCTACACCTTC	CASRTQGRNYGYTF
TRBV20-1	TRBD1	TRBJ1-2	many	TGCAGTGCTCGCGACGAGGGACAGCCCAACTATGGCTACACCTTC	CSARDEGQPNYGYTF
TRBV6-2/TRBV6-3	TRBD2	TRBJ2-1	NA	TGTGCCAGCAGTTACTCTAGCGGGAGTAAAAATGAGCAGTTCTTC	CASSYSSGSKNEQFF
TRBV13	NA	TRBJ1-1	few	TGTGCCAGCAGCTTAGGAGTCCTGGGTTTGGGAGCTGAAGCTTTCTTT	CASSLGVLGLGAEAFF